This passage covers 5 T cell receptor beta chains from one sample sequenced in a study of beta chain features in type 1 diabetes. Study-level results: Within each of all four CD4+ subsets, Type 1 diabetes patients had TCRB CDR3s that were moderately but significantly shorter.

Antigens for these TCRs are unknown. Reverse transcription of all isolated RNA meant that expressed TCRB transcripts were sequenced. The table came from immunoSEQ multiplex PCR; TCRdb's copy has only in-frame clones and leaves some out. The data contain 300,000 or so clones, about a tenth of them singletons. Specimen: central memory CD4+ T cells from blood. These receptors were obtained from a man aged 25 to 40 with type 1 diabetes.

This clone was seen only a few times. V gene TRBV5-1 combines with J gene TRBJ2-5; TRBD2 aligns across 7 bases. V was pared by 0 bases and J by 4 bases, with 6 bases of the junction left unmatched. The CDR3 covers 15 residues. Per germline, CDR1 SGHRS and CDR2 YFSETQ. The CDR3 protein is CASSLAGGTPETQYF. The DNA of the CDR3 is TGCGCCAGCAGCTTGGCGGGGGGAACGCCAGAGACCCAGTACTTC. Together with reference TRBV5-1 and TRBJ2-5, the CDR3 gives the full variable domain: KAGVTQTPRYLIKTRGQQVTLSCSPISGHRSVSWYQQTPGQGLQFLFEYFSETQRNKGNFPGRFSGRQFSNSRSEMNVSTLELGDSALYLCASSLAGGTPETQYFGPGTRLLVL.

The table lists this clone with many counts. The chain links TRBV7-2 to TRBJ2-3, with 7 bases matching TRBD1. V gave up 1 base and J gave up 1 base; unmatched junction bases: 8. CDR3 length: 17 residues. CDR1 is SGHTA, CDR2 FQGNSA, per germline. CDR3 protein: CASSLVASGTGTDTQYF. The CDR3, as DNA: TGTGCCAGCAGCTTAGTCGCCTCCGGGACAGGCACAGATACGCAGTATTTT. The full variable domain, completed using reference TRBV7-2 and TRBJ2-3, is GAGVSQSPSNKVTEKGKDVELRCDPISGHTALYWYRQSLGQGLEFLIYFQGNSAPDKSGLPSDRFSAERTGGSVSTLTIQRTQQEDSAVYLCASSLVASGTGTDTQYFGPGTRLTVL.

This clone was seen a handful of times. The CDR3 region is CASSFGRGEETQYF. The CDR3 DNA sequence: TGCGCCAGCAGCTTCGGACGGGGGGAAGAGACCCAGTACTTC. The rearrangement joins TRBV5-1 to TRBJ2-5; 7 nucleotides line up with TRBD2. Germline CDR1 SGHRS, CDR2 YFSETQ. The CDR3 extends over 14 amino acids. V lost 2 bases, J lost 3 bases, and 4 bases stayed unmatched.

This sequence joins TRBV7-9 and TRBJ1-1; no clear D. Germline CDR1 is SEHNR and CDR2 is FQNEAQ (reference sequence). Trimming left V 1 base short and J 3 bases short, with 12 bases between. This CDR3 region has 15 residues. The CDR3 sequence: CASSLGSVGDTEAFF. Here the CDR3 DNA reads TGTGCCAGCAGCTTAGGTTCCGTTGGCGACACTGAAGCTTTCTTT.

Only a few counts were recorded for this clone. The CDR3 region is CASSQIGTGNGYTF. The CDR3 DNA reads as TGTGCCAGCAGCCAAATCGGGACAGGGAATGGCTACACCTTC. The rearrangement uses TRBV5-8 and TRBJ1-2; 9 positions match TRBD1. The V gene end was trimmed by 4 bases and the J gene end by 6 bases; junction bases not matched to a gene: 7. Germline CDR1 reads SGHTS; CDR2 reads YDEGEE. CDR3 size: 14 residues.